This is a list of T cell receptor beta chains from one sample in a study of cytomegalovirus exposure and HLA in healthy donors. TCRdb's table, derived via immunoSEQ multiplex PCR, lists solely in-frame clones and lacks some. The table lists 100,000 to 150,000 clones, 10% to 13% of them singletons, with approximately 4.4% in the top ten. Material for sequencing was PBMCs. The receptors come from a woman aged 18-30 years in good health and CMV-seropositive. CDR3s include the opening cysteine and the closing phenylalanine or tryptophan. A D gene is named only where the DNA matches it firmly. The size field is filled for only some rows; it gives once, few, many or a size class.

V gene: TRBV30
J gene: TRBJ2-1
clone size: NA
D gene: TRBD2
CDR3 protein: CAWARLAGGFEQFF
CDR3 DNA: TGTGCCTGGGCCCGACTAGCGGGAGGGTTTGAGCAGTTCTTC

V gene: TRBV7-2
J gene: TRBJ2-7
clone size: NA
D gene: TRBD1
CDR3 protein: CASSSEGQIFYEQYF
CDR3 DNA: TGTGCCAGCAGCTCCGAGGGACAGATCTTCTACGAGCAGTACTTC

V gene: TRBV10-1
J gene: TRBJ2-1
clone size: few
D gene: TRBD2
CDR3 protein: CASSLAGVSVHLDEQFF
CDR3 DNA: TGCGCCAGCAGTTTAGCGGGAGTGTCGGTCCATCTGGATGAGCAGTTCTTC

V gene: TRBV5-1
J gene: TRBJ2-7
clone size: NA
D gene: TRBD1
CDR3 protein: CASSQLRQGLYEPYF
CDR3 DNA: TGCGCCAGCAGCCAGCTTAGACAGGGTTTATACGAGCCGTACTTC

V gene: TRBV28
J gene: TRBJ1-5
clone size: NA
D gene: TRBD1
CDR3 protein: CASSRTGNSNQPQHF
CDR3 DNA: TGTGCCAGCAGCAGGACAGGGAATAGCAATCAGCCCCAGCATTTT

V gene: TRBV19
J gene: TRBJ1-1
clone size: NA
D gene: TRBD1
CDR3 protein: CASSLQGADTEAFF
CDR3 DNA: TGTGCCAGTAGTTTACAGGGGGCTGACACTGAAGCTTTCTTT

V gene: TRBV27
J gene: TRBJ2-2
clone size: NA
D gene: NA
CDR3 protein: CASSGGLGELFF
CDR3 DNA: TGTGCCAGCAGCGGGGGTCTCGGGGAGCTGTTTTTT

V gene: TRBV2
J gene: TRBJ1-3
clone size: NA
D gene: NA
CDR3 protein: CASSEVGLNSGNTIYF
CDR3 DNA: TGTGCCAGCAGTGAAGTGGGGCTAAACTCTGGAAACACCATATATTTT

V gene: TRBV5-6
J gene: TRBJ2-1
clone size: few
D gene: NA
CDR3 protein: CASSRYRGSGVNEQFF
CDR3 DNA: TGTGCCAGCAGCCGGTATAGAGGTAGCGGAGTAAATGAGCAGTTCTTC

V gene: TRBV9
J gene: TRBJ2-7
clone size: NA
D gene: TRBD1
CDR3 protein: CASGTASYEQYF
CDR3 DNA: TGTGCCAGCGGGACAGCGTCCTACGAGCAGTACTTC

V gene: TRBV28
J gene: TRBJ2-2
clone size: NA
D gene: TRBD2
CDR3 protein: CASRVAGVNTGELFF
CDR3 DNA: TGTGCCAGCAGGGTAGCGGGGGTGAACACCGGGGAGCTGTTTTTT

V gene: TRBV6-6
J gene: TRBJ1-1
clone size: few
D gene: NA
CDR3 protein: CASPLGNTEAFF
CDR3 DNA: TGTGCCAGCCCCCTAGGGAACACTGAAGCTTTCTTT

V gene: TRBV28
J gene: TRBJ2-5
clone size: NA
D gene: TRBD2
CDR3 protein: CASSSASGSEFTETQYF
CDR3 DNA: TGTGCCAGCAGTTCGGCTAGCGGGAGCGAATTCACGGAGACCCAGTACTTC

V gene: TRBV2
J gene: TRBJ2-7
clone size: few
D gene: TRBD2
CDR3 protein: CASREGYEQYF
CDR3 DNA: TGTGCCAGCCGGGAGGGGTACGAGCAGTACTTC

V gene: TRBV5-6
J gene: TRBJ2-7
clone size: NA
D gene: TRBD2
CDR3 protein: CASSFLTSGSYEQYF
CDR3 DNA: TGTGCCAGCAGCTTCCTGACTAGCGGCTCCTACGAGCAGTACTTC

V gene: TRBV6-1
J gene: TRBJ2-7
clone size: few
D gene: NA
CDR3 protein: CASSRDFSTYEQYF
CDR3 DNA: TGTGCCAGCAGCAGGGACTTCTCCACCTACGAGCAGTACTTC

V gene: TRBV6-1
J gene: TRBJ1-1
clone size: few
D gene: NA
CDR3 protein: CASREKGTEAFF
CDR3 DNA: TGTGCCAGCAGGGAGAAAGGCACTGAAGCTTTCTTT

V gene: TRBV2
J gene: TRBJ2-6
clone size: NA
D gene: NA
CDR3 protein: CASSRGRGSGANVLTF
CDR3 DNA: TGTGCCAGCAGCCGCGGCCGGGGCTCTGGGGCCAACGTCCTGACTTTC

V gene: TRBV19
J gene: TRBJ2-5
clone size: few
D gene: NA
CDR3 protein: CASSIWEGGSETQYF
CDR3 DNA: TGTGCCAGTAGTATTTGGGAGGGGGGTTCGGAGACCCAGTACTTC

V gene: TRBV12-5
J gene: TRBJ2-1
clone size: NA
D gene: NA
CDR3 protein: CASGRTTLYNEQFF
CDR3 DNA: TGTGCTAGTGGGCGGACTACGCTTTACAATGAGCAGTTCTTC

V gene: TRBV5-4
J gene: TRBJ2-3
clone size: few
D gene: TRBD2
CDR3 protein: CASSLRTSGNTDTQYF
CDR3 DNA: TGTGCCAGCAGCTTACGGACTAGCGGAAACACAGATACGCAGTATTTT

V gene: TRBV6-1
J gene: TRBJ2-1
clone size: few
D gene: TRBD2
CDR3 protein: CASTRGTSAKNEQFF
CDR3 DNA: TGTGCCAGCACCAGAGGGACTAGCGCTAAGAATGAGCAGTTCTTC

V gene: TRBV28
J gene: TRBJ2-1
clone size: few
D gene: TRBD2
CDR3 protein: CASIPGTSRNNEQFF
CDR3 DNA: TGTGCCAGCATCCCCGGGACTAGCCGGAACAATGAGCAGTTCTTC

V gene: TRBV15
J gene: TRBJ2-1
clone size: NA
D gene: TRBD2
CDR3 protein: CATSRDYGGFEQFF
CDR3 DNA: TGTGCCACCAGCAGAGATTACGGGGGGTTTGAGCAGTTCTTC

V gene: TRBV7-9
J gene: TRBJ2-7
clone size: NA
D gene: NA
CDR3 protein: CASSPVGGVNSEQYF
CDR3 DNA: TGTGCCAGCAGCCCGGTCGGAGGGGTCAATAGCGAGCAGTACTTC

V gene: TRBV30
J gene: TRBJ1-1
clone size: few
D gene: NA
CDR3 protein: CAWNPVLNTEAFF
CDR3 DNA: TGTGCCTGGAATCCCGTCCTGAACACTGAAGCTTTCTTT

V gene: TRBV4-1
J gene: TRBJ2-3
clone size: NA
D gene: NA
CDR3 protein: CASSHYVSDTQYF
CDR3 DNA: TGCGCCAGCAGCCACTACGTGTCAGATACGCAGTATTTT

V gene: TRBV6-1
J gene: TRBJ2-7
clone size: NA
D gene: NA
CDR3 protein: CASSESGWEAGSDEQYF
CDR3 DNA: TGTGCCAGCAGTGAATCCGGGTGGGAAGCGGGTAGCGACGAGCAGTACTTC

V gene: TRBV28
J gene: TRBJ1-2
clone size: NA
D gene: NA
CDR3 protein: CASSTRYGYTF
CDR3 DNA: TGTGCCAGCAGCACTCGATATGGCTACACCTTC

V gene: TRBV25-1
J gene: TRBJ2-3
clone size: NA
D gene: TRBD2
CDR3 protein: CASSEFGGGGTDTQYF
CDR3 DNA: TGTGCCAGCAGTGAATTTGGGGGGGGTGGCACAGATACGCAGTATTTT

V gene: TRBV7-6
J gene: TRBJ2-3
clone size: few
D gene: TRBD1
CDR3 protein: CASSPGQAFKFTDTQYF
CDR3 DNA: TGTGCCAGCAGCCCAGGACAGGCCTTCAAGTTCACAGATACGCAGTATTTT

V gene: TRBV11-2
J gene: TRBJ2-1
clone size: few
D gene: NA
CDR3 protein: CASSLAYYMNEQFF
CDR3 DNA: TGTGCCAGCAGCTTAGCATACTACATGAATGAGCAGTTCTTC

V gene: TRBV4-1
J gene: TRBJ1-2
clone size: NA
D gene: NA
CDR3 protein: CASSQGGISQGGYTF
CDR3 DNA: TGCGCCAGCAGCCAAGGTGGCATCTCTCAGGGGGGCTACACCTTC

V gene: TRBV25-1
J gene: TRBJ2-7
clone size: few
D gene: TRBD2
CDR3 protein: CASSVGLAGNEQYF
CDR3 DNA: TGTGCCAGCAGTGTGGGACTAGCGGGAAACGAGCAGTACTTC

V gene: TRBV21-1
J gene: TRBJ1-5
clone size: NA
D gene: NA
CDR3 protein: CAHPPIKGASNQPQHF
CDR3 DNA: TGTGCCCACCCACCCATTAAGGGGGCGAGCAATCAGCCCCAGCATTTT

V gene: TRBV11-2
J gene: TRBJ2-2
clone size: few
D gene: NA
CDR3 protein: CASSFLAGELFF
CDR3 DNA: TGTGCCAGCAGCTTTCTAGCCGGGGAGCTGTTTTTT

V gene: TRBV11-3
J gene: TRBJ2-7
clone size: NA
D gene: NA
CDR3 protein: CASSSGFWVGGASSYEQYF
CDR3 DNA: TGTGCCAGCAGCTCTGGCTTCTGGGTCGGCGGGGCCAGCTCCTACGAGCAGTACTTC

V gene: TRBV5-1
J gene: TRBJ2-1
clone size: NA
D gene: NA
CDR3 protein: CASSLGGGGLSYNEQFF
CDR3 DNA: TGCGCCAGCAGCTTGGGAGGAGGCGGACTCTCCTACAATGAGCAGTTCTTC

V gene: TRBV25-1
J gene: TRBJ2-3
clone size: few
D gene: TRBD1
CDR3 protein: CASSDNTGGRADTQYF
CDR3 DNA: TGTGCCAGCAGTGACAATACAGGGGGCAGGGCAGATACGCAGTATTTT

V gene: TRBV28
J gene: TRBJ1-5
clone size: NA
D gene: TRBD1
CDR3 protein: CASRSTTTGVNQPQHF
CDR3 DNA: TGTGCCAGCAGATCAACAACTACAGGGGTCAATCAGCCCCAGCATTTT

V gene: TRBV6-5
J gene: TRBJ2-7
clone size: few
D gene: TRBD1
CDR3 protein: CASSYGTGLAEQYF
CDR3 DNA: TGTGCCAGCAGTTACGGGACAGGGCTAGCCGAGCAGTACTTC

V gene: TRBV29-1
J gene: TRBJ2-7
clone size: NA
D gene: TRBD1
CDR3 protein: CSVAAGTGIYEQYF
CDR3 DNA: TGCAGCGTGGCTGCCGGGACAGGGATCTACGAGCAGTACTTC

V gene: TRBV6-1
J gene: TRBJ2-4
clone size: few
D gene: TRBD1
CDR3 protein: CASERGTGANIQYF
CDR3 DNA: TGTGCCAGCGAACGCGGGACAGGGGCAAACATTCAGTACTTC

V gene: TRBV6-5
J gene: TRBJ2-7
clone size: NA
D gene: TRBD2
CDR3 protein: CATGYGLAGGGEQYF
CDR3 DNA: TGTGCCACTGGGTATGGACTAGCGGGAGGAGGCGAGCAGTACTTC

V gene: TRBV7-2
J gene: TRBJ2-7
clone size: NA
D gene: NA
CDR3 protein: CASSLVRGEQYF
CDR3 DNA: TGTGCCAGCAGCTTAGTGCGGGGCGAGCAGTACTTC

V gene: TRBV7-9
J gene: TRBJ2-5
clone size: few
D gene: TRBD2
CDR3 protein: CASRTSGQEAQYF
CDR3 DNA: TGTGCCAGCAGGACTAGCGGCCAAGAGGCCCAGTACTTC

V gene: TRBV7-7
J gene: TRBJ2-2
clone size: few
D gene: TRBD1
CDR3 protein: CASSLGGQGPGELFF
CDR3 DNA: TGTGCTAGCAGCTTAGGGGGCCAGGGCCCCGGGGAGCTGTTTTTT

V gene: TRBV12-2
J gene: TRBJ2-3
clone size: NA
D gene: NA
CDR3 protein: CASERAETSYGTDTQYF
CDR3 DNA: TGTGCAAGTGAGAGGGCGGAGACTAGTTATGGCACAGATACGCAGTATTTT

V gene: TRBV19
J gene: TRBJ2-7
clone size: NA
D gene: TRBD2
CDR3 protein: CASSPAGLAGGPPEQYF
CDR3 DNA: TGTGCCAGTAGTCCTGCCGGACTAGCGGGAGGGCCACCCGAGCAGTACTTC

V gene: TRBV5-1
J gene: TRBJ2-3
clone size: few
D gene: TRBD2
CDR3 protein: CASSLGAGTDTQYF
CDR3 DNA: TGCGCCAGCAGCTTGGGAGCGGGAACAGATACGCAGTATTTT

V gene: TRBV30
J gene: TRBJ2-2
clone size: once
D gene: NA
CDR3 protein: CAGKTGEDVGELFF
CDR3 DNA: TGTGCCGGGAAGACGGGGGAGGATGTCGGGGAGCTGTTTTTT